This is a list of T cell receptor beta chains from one sample in a study of T cells of healthy individuals. One entry per CDR3 protein, called by TCRdb with MiXCR from the 5' RACE reads. Of about 96,000 distinct CDR3 sequences in the sample, approximately 15% are singletons; the top ten hold around 6.4%. These receptor sequences come from a human donor in good health. The CDR3 runs from the conserved cysteine through the conserved F or W. D genes are given only for firm matches. A clone size is listed for some rows: how often the clone was seen (once, few, many), or a class if it is expanded.

d_gene: .
v_gene: TRBV28
j_gene: TRBJ1-1
abundance: .
CDR3nt: TGTGCCAGCACTTCGAACACTGAAGCTTTCTTT
CDR3aa: CASTSNTEAFF

d_gene: .
v_gene: TRBV27
j_gene: TRBJ2-2
abundance: many
CDR3nt: TGTGCCACCGGACAGCCAGCGAACACCGGGGAGCTGTTTTTT
CDR3aa: CATGQPANTGELFF

d_gene: .
v_gene: TRBV7-3
j_gene: TRBJ2-2
abundance: many
CDR3nt: TGTGCCAGCAGCCCGACGGACAGGGAGGGCGGGGAGCTGTTTTTT
CDR3aa: CASSPTDREGGELFF

d_gene: .
v_gene: TRBV5-1
j_gene: TRBJ2-7
abundance: .
CDR3nt: TGCGCCAGCAGCCGGGACGGAAAAAGCTCCTACGAGCAGTACTTC
CDR3aa: CASSRDGKSSYEQYF

d_gene: .
v_gene: TRBV11-2
j_gene: TRBJ2-7
abundance: few
CDR3nt: TGTGCCAGCAGCTTATTTGGAAACGAGCAGTACTTC
CDR3aa: CASSLFGNEQYF

d_gene: .
v_gene: TRBV20-1
j_gene: TRBJ1-4
abundance: .
CDR3nt: TGCAGTGCTAGAGATTGGGGCCCTAATGAAAAACTGTTTTTT
CDR3aa: CSARDWGPNEKLFF

d_gene: .
v_gene: TRBV29-1
j_gene: TRBJ2-7
abundance: many
CDR3nt: TGCAGCGTCCGCTCTCCGACAGCTGAGCAGTACTTC
CDR3aa: CSVRSPTAEQYF

d_gene: TRBD1
v_gene: TRBV6-1
j_gene: TRBJ2-3
abundance: many
CDR3nt: TGTGCCAGCAGTCGGGACAGGGGTGCAGATACGCAGTATTTT
CDR3aa: CASSRDRGADTQYF

d_gene: TRBD2
v_gene: TRBV6-6
j_gene: TRBJ2-7
abundance: .
CDR3nt: TGTGCCAGCAGGGCAACTAGCGGGGCTACCTACGAGCAGTACTTC
CDR3aa: CASRATSGATYEQYF

d_gene: TRBD2
v_gene: TRBV11-2
j_gene: TRBJ2-2
abundance: .
CDR3nt: TGTGCCAGCAGCTTATACGCTAGCGGGGGCCCGAACACCGGGGAGCTGTTTTTT
CDR3aa: CASSLYASGGPNTGELFF

d_gene: .
v_gene: TRBV6-4
j_gene: TRBJ2-7
abundance: .
CDR3nt: TGTGCCAGCAGTGACTCCCCGGGGCCGCCACACGAGCAGTACTTC
CDR3aa: CASSDSPGPPHEQYF

d_gene: .
v_gene: TRBV25-1
j_gene: TRBJ2-5
abundance: .
CDR3nt: TGTGCCAGCAGTCCAAAACGGGCTCCAGGAAGGGGAGCTTTGGAGACCCAGTACTTC
CDR3aa: CASSPKRAPGRGALETQYF

d_gene: .
v_gene: TRBV18
j_gene: TRBJ2-5
abundance: many
CDR3nt: TGTGCCAGCTCACCCAGGGGACCGCAAGAGACCCAGTACTTC
CDR3aa: CASSPRGPQETQYF

d_gene: .
v_gene: TRBV7-3
j_gene: TRBJ2-1
abundance: .
CDR3nt: TGTGCCAGCAGCTTAACGGGGACTAATGAGCAGTTCTTC
CDR3aa: CASSLTGTNEQFF

d_gene: .
v_gene: TRBV6-6
j_gene: TRBJ2-3
abundance: many
CDR3nt: TGTGCCAGCAGTTACCCGGGCACTAGCACAGATACGCAGTATTTT
CDR3aa: CASSYPGTSTDTQYF

d_gene: TRBD2
v_gene: TRBV28
j_gene: TRBJ2-1
abundance: .
CDR3nt: TGTGCCAGCAGGGGCACTGGGACTAGCGGGGGACCCGAGTTCTTC
CDR3aa: CASRGTGTSGGPEFF

d_gene: TRBD1
v_gene: TRBV19
j_gene: TRBJ2-6
abundance: many
CDR3nt: TGTGCCAGTAGTGGACAGGGCTTTAGCTCTGGGGCCAACGTCCTGACTTTC
CDR3aa: CASSGQGFSSGANVLTF

d_gene: .
v_gene: TRBV6-1
j_gene: TRBJ1-6
abundance: few
CDR3nt: TGTGCCAGCTTAGGTCTGCTGGGTTTTAATTCACCCCTCCACTTT
CDR3aa: CASLGLLGFNSPLHF

d_gene: .
v_gene: TRBV6-4
j_gene: TRBJ2-5
abundance: .
CDR3nt: TGTGCCAGCAGTCCGGACCCTTCCTCCGGGGAGACCCAGTACTTC
CDR3aa: CASSPDPSSGETQYF

d_gene: .
v_gene: TRBV20-1
j_gene: TRBJ1-5
abundance: many
CDR3nt: TGCAGTGCTGCGGAGGCGGATCAGCCCCAGCATTTT
CDR3aa: CSAAEADQPQHF

d_gene: .
v_gene: TRBV7-3
j_gene: TRBJ1-1
abundance: few
CDR3nt: TGTGCCAGCAGCTTATCAATCCACACTGAAGCTTTCTTT
CDR3aa: CASSLSIHTEAFF

d_gene: .
v_gene: TRBV28
j_gene: TRBJ2-7
abundance: many
CDR3nt: TGTGCCAGCATCTCACGGGGTTACGAGCAGTACTTC
CDR3aa: CASISRGYEQYF

d_gene: .
v_gene: TRBV7-9
j_gene: TRBJ2-2
abundance: many
CDR3nt: TGTGCCAGCAGCTTAGCGCCCGGGACCGGGGAGCTGTTTTTT
CDR3aa: CASSLAPGTGELFF